The source of this T cell receptor (beta chain) is a study of CD8+CD57+ T cells in acquired aplastic anemia. This clonotype turned up a few times. As yet, its antigen is unknown. The CDR3 extends over 13 amino acids. The V gene end was trimmed by 4 bases and the J gene end by 5 bases; junction bases not matched to a gene: 1. Germline loops: CDR1 SNHLY, CDR2 FYNNEI. In patients chosen for sequencing, flow cytometry had shown CD8+CD57+ cell expansion. TCR beta VDJ and CDR3 profiling used genomic DNA as template. TCRdb re-analysed the reads in MiXCR, keeping a single row per CDR3 protein. The sample has roughly 250,000 distinct CDR3 sequences, 40% to 50% seen once. Study-wide findings and caveats: Researchers report that twenty-nine CD8+ CDR3 sequences appeared in both patients and controls.

The sequence came from a human donor with aplastic anemia. The chain recombines TRBV2 with TRBJ1-5; 8 bases map to TRBD1. Sequencing was done on a sample of sorted CD4+, CD8+, or CD8+CD57+ T cells (not recorded which) from PBMCs. The CDR3 region has the DNA TGTGCCAGCAGTGCACAGGGGGATCAGCCCCAGCATTTT. This sequence encodes CASSAQGDQPQHF.